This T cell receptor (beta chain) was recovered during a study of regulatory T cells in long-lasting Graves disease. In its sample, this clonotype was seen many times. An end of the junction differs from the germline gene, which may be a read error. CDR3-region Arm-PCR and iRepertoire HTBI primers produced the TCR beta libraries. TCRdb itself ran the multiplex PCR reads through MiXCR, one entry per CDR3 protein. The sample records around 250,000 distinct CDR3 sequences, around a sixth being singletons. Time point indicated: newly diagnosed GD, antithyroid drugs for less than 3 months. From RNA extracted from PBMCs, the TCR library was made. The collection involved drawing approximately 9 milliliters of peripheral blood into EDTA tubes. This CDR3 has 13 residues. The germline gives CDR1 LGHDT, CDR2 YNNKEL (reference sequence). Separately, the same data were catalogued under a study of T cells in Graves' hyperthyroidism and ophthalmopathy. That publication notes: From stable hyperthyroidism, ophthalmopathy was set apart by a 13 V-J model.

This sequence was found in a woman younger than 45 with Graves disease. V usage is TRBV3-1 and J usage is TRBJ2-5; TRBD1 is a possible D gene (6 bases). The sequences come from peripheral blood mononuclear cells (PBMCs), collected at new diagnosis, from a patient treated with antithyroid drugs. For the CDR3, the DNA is TGTGCCGGCAGCTTGGCAGGGGAGGAGACCCAGTACTTC. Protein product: CAGSLAGEETQYF.